The rows below give T cell receptor beta chains drawn from one sample of a study of identical twins. In TCRdb, the 5' RACE reads were re-called with MiXCR into one record per CDR3 protein. The repertoire consists of over 500,000 distinct CDR3 sequences, with approximately 22% occurring once and the leading ten covering about 0.99%. These data also featured in a second study, about T cells expressing NK-cell markers.

Input material: CD4+ T cells sorted from blood. All receptors come from a woman between 18 and 29 years old in good health. The CDR3 runs from the conserved cysteine through the conserved F or W. The D gene is left open where the match is weak. Clone size, where shown, is once, few, many, or a class for clones that have expanded.

>few|TRBD1|TRBV11-2|TRBJ2-1
CASSPQGSSYNEQFF
TGTGCCAGCAGCCCACAGGGGAGCTCCTACAATGAGCAGTTCTTC
>-|-|TRBV4-3|TRBJ1-2
CASSQETNPYGYTF
TGCGCCAGCAGCCAAGAGACAAATCCCTATGGCTACACCTTC
>-|TRBD2|TRBV5-4|TRBJ2-5
CASRKSGDQETQYF
TGTGCCAGCAGAAAGAGCGGGGACCAAGAGACCCAGTACTTC
>-|-|TRBV4-3|TRBJ1-2
CASSQGASNNYGYTF
TGCGCCAGCAGCCAAGGGGCCAGTAATAACTATGGCTACACCTTC
>-|-|TRBV7-9|TRBJ2-3
CASSLQGTSTDTQYF
TGTGCCAGCAGCTTGCAGGGCACCAGCACAGATACGCAGTATTTT
>-|TRBD1|TRBV3-1|TRBJ1-2
CASSRPGQGRYGYTF
TGTGCCAGCAGCCGCCCGGGACAGGGGCGCTATGGCTACACCTTC
>-|-|TRBV11-2|TRBJ2-5
CASSLRTTEGETQYF
TGTGCCAGCAGCTTGAGGACTACCGAAGGCGAGACCCAGTACTTC
>many|-|TRBV4-3|TRBJ1-6
CASSQDRVRSPLHF
TGCGCCAGCAGCCAAGATCGTGTCCGTTCACCCCTCCACTTT
>few|TRBD1|TRBV2|TRBJ1-2
CASGGGGRQRGGYTF
TGTGCCAGCGGAGGAGGGGGCCGACAACGAGGTGGCTACACCTTC
>-|TRBD2|TRBV12-3/TRBV12-4|TRBJ2-1
CASTGLAGGPGNEQFF
TGTGCCAGCACCGGACTAGCGGGAGGGCCTGGAAATGAGCAGTTCTTC
>-|TRBD2|TRBV5-1|TRBJ2-1
CASSHRLAVNNEQFF
TGCGCCAGCAGCCACAGACTAGCGGTTAACAATGAGCAGTTCTTC
>-|-|TRBV4-1|TRBJ2-1
CASSQDGDEQFF
TGCGCCAGCAGCCAAGATGGAGATGAGCAGTTCTTC
>-|-|TRBV6-1|TRBJ2-1
CASSRGLPYNEQFF
TGTGCCAGCAGCCGGGGACTGCCATACAATGAGCAGTTCTTC
>many|-|TRBV6-5|TRBJ2-3
CASSYGGSTDTQYF
TGTGCCAGCAGTTACGGCGGGAGCACAGATACGCAGTATTTT
>many|-|TRBV5-1|TRBJ2-7
CASSLEGQYEQYF
TGCGCCAGCAGCTTGGAAGGTCAGTACGAGCAGTACTTC
>few|-|TRBV9|TRBJ2-1
CASSVATTARNEQFF
TGTGCCAGCAGCGTAGCTACGACAGCCCGAAATGAGCAGTTCTTC
>-|-|TRBV5-1|TRBJ2-7
CASSWGRSYEQYF
TGCGCCAGCAGCTGGGGACGGTCCTACGAGCAGTACTTC
>few|TRBD2|TRBV14|TRBJ2-1
CASSQLAGGPSNEQFF
TGTGCCAGCAGCCAACTAGCGGGAGGGCCCTCTAATGAGCAGTTCTTC
>-|-|TRBV29-1|TRBJ2-7
CSVVSFNLRPEQYF
TGCAGCGTTGTCTCGTTCAACCTCCGGCCCGAGCAGTACTTC
>-|TRBD2|TRBV5-1|TRBJ2-3
CASTPGGGSYTQYF
TGCGCCAGCACTCCAGGCGGGGGGTCATATACGCAGTATTTT
>-|TRBD1|TRBV20-1|TRBJ1-3
CSATNRGGKNTIYF
TGCAGTGCTACCAACAGGGGAGGGAAGAACACCATATATTTT
>few|-|TRBV20-1|TRBJ2-1
CSAVEVLGDEQFF
TGCAGTGCTGTAGAGGTGCTTGGGGATGAGCAGTTCTTC
>-|-|TRBV9|TRBJ2-1
CASSVGGGGQGEQFF
TGTGCCAGCAGCGTAGGCGGAGGGGGGCAGGGTGAGCAGTTCTTC
>many|-|TRBV20-1|TRBJ1-1
CSALGQLNTEAFF
TGCAGTGCCCTCGGACAGCTGAACACTGAAGCTTTCTTT
>-|-|TRBV27|TRBJ1-1
CASRRALNTEAFF
TGTGCCAGCAGGAGGGCCCTGAACACTGAAGCTTTCTTT
>-|TRBD1|TRBV7-9|TRBJ1-4
CASSSGGTDEKLFF
TGTGCCAGCAGCTCTGGCGGGACAGACGAAAAACTGTTTTTT
>few|TRBD2|TRBV5-1|TRBJ2-7
CASSLVIAGNYEQYF
TGCGCCAGCAGCTTAGTGATAGCGGGGAACTACGAGCAGTACTTC
>-|TRBD2|TRBV4-1|TRBJ2-1
CASSQPLAGREQFF
TGCGCCAGCAGCCAACCTCTAGCGGGACGTGAGCAGTTCTTC
>-|-|TRBV30|TRBJ2-5
CAWSVGETQYF
TGTGCCTGGAGTGTAGGGGAGACCCAGTACTTC
>-|-|TRBV20-1|TRBJ2-7
CSARDPAGPYEQYF
TGCAGTGCTAGAGACCCTGCCGGACCCTACGAGCAGTACTTC
>-|TRBD1|TRBV10-3|TRBJ2-7
CAISEAGGHEQYF
TGTGCCATCAGTGAGGCAGGGGGCCACGAGCAGTACTTC
>few|-|TRBV4-3|TRBJ2-3
CASSPTPDRVGDTQYF
TGCGCCAGCAGCCCCACCCCGGATAGGGTGGGAGATACGCAGTATTTT
>few|TRBD2|TRBV10-3|TRBJ2-7
CAISDPRGGHYEQYF
TGTGCCATCAGTGACCCCCGGGGGGGGCACTACGAGCAGTACTTC
>-|TRBD1|TRBV3-1|TRBJ1-2
CASSQEGQGYGYTF
TGTGCCAGCAGCCAAGAGGGACAGGGCTATGGCTACACCTTC
>few|TRBD1|TRBV6-6|TRBJ1-2
CASNLGTGGYTF
TGTGCCAGCAATTTAGGGACAGGGGGCTACACCTTC
>many|-|TRBV20-1|TRBJ1-2
CSAPTLNYGYTF
TGCAGTGCTCCGACACTTAACTATGGCTACACCTTC
>-|-|TRBV5-1|TRBJ2-5
CASSLVATQETQYF
TGCGCCAGCAGCTTGGTCGCGACTCAAGAGACCCAGTACTTC
>many|TRBD2|TRBV20-1|TRBJ2-1
CSASIAGGYNEQFF
TGCAGTGCTAGCATAGCGGGGGGATACAATGAGCAGTTCTTC
>-|-|TRBV10-3|TRBJ1-2
CAMTRGRNYGYTF
TGTGCCATGACGCGGGGACGCAACTATGGCTACACCTTC
>-|-|TRBV16|TRBJ1-1
CASSQSDAGWNTEAFF
TGTGCCAGCAGCCAATCGGATGCTGGGTGGAACACTGAAGCTTTCTTT
>few|-|TRBV12-3/TRBV12-4|TRBJ1-1
CASTLPSRAIPEAFF
TGTGCCAGCACCCTCCCTTCGAGGGCCATCCCTGAAGCTTTCTTT